What follows is one TCR beta chain and its context. Its target is not known. CDR3 length: 13 residues. Trimming pared 5 bases from V and 5 bases from J, leaving 10 bases between. Per germline, CDR1 MNHNS and CDR2 SASEGT. Produced via immunoSEQ multiplex PCR; TCRdb's table is partial and in-frame only. This table holds around 6,200 clones, approximately 78% found once. This entry comes from a study of immune evolution from preneoplasia to lung adenocarcinoma. Study-level points and caveats: Clonality was highest in normal lung, lower in later-stage lesions apparently. Top clone frequencies peaked in normal lung, apparently declining through invasive adenocarcinoma.

Sequencing input: FFPE adjacent normal lung tissue. This sequence originates from a donor older than 65 with lung adenocarcinoma. This chain links TRBV6-1 with TRBJ1-5; D call uncertain. The DNA for the CDR3 is TGTGCCAGCAGTCTCCAAACCTATCAGCCCCAGCATTTT. Protein product: CASSLQTYQPQHF.